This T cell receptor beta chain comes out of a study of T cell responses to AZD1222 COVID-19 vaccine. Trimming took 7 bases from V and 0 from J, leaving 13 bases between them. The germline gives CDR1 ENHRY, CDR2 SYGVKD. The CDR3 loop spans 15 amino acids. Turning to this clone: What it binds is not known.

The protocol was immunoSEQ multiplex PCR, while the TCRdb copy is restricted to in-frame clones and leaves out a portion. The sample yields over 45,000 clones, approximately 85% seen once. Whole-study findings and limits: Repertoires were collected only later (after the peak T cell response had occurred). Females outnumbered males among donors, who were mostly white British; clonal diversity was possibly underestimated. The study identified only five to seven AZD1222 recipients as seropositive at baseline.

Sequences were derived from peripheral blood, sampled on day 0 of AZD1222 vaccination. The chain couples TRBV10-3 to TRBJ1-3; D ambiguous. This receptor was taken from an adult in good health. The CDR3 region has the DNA TGTGCCATCACCCCACAGCCTTTCTCTGGAAACACCATATATTTT. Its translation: CAITPQPFSGNTIYF.